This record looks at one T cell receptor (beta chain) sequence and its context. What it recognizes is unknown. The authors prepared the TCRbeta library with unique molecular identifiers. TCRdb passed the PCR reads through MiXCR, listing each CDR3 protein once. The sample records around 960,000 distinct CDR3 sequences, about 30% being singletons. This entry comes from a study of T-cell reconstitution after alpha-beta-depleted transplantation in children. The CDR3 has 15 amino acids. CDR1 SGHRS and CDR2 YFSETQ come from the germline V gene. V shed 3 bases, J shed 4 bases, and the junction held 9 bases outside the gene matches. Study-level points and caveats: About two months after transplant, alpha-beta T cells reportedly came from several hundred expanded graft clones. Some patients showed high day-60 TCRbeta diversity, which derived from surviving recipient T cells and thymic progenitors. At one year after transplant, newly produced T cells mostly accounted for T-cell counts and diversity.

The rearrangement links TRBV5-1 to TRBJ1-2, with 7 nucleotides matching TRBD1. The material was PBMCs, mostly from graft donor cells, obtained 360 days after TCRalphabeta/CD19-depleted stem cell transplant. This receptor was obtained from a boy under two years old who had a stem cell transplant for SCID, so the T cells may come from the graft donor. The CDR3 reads CASSSHQGGAYGYTF. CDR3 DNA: TGCGCCAGCAGCTCCCACCAGGGGGGGGCCTATGGCTACACCTTC.